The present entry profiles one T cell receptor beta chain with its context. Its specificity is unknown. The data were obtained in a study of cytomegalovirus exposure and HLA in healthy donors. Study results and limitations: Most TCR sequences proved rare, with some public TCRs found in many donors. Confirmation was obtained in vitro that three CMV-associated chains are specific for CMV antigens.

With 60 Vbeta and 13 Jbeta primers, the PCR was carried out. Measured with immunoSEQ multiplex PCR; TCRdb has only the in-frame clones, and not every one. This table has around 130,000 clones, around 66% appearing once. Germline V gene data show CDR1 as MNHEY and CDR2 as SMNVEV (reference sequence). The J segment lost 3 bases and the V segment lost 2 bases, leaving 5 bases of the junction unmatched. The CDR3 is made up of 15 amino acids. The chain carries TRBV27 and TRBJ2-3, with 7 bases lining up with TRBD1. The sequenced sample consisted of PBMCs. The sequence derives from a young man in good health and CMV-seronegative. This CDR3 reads CASSLDRDFTDTQYF. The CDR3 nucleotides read TGTGCCAGCAGTTTAGACAGGGATTTTACAGATACGCAGTATTTT.